The text below deals with one T cell receptor beta chain. Its antigen remains unknown. Germline V gene sequence: CDR1 SGDLS, CDR2 YYNGEE. V dropped 4 bases and J dropped 2 bases, with 9 bases sitting between them. The CDR3 covers 13 residues. 13 Jbeta primers and 60 Vbeta primers were used for the PCR. Clones were sequenced by immunoSEQ multiplex PCR, and TCRdb holds only the in-frame ones, with some missing. The sample holds roughly 62,000 clones. This sample was taken from a study of cytomegalovirus exposure and HLA in healthy donors. Points from the study as a whole: Follow-up analysis later connected one missense variant in DCLRE1C with trimming of TCR beta V- and J-genes.

Sequenced input: PBMCs. The receptor was isolated from a woman between 18 and 29 years old in good health and CMV-seronegative. The chain carries TRBV9 and TRBJ1-2, with D uncertain. CDR3 DNA: TGTGCCAGCAGCATAGACAACAACTATGGCTACACCTTC. It is translated as CASSIDNNYGYTF.